This TCR beta chain appears in the sequencing data of a study of OX40 agonist ivuxolimab in advanced cancers. Study-wide context: Each patient was given ivuxolimab into a vein every 2 weeks, at 0.01 to 10 mg/kg. Study results and limitations: Certain nonresponders likewise exhibited a low normalized T-cell clonal expansion.

Points on this clone: The antigen is undetermined.

Blood sampling took place at baseline, cycle 4 day 1, and cycle 7 day 1. Clones were read by immunoSEQ multiplex PCR, and TCRdb kept only the in-frame ones, dropping some. Altogether around 73,000 clones are present, 80% to 90% being singletons, with the ten largest covering roughly 0.56%. CDR1 SGDLS and CDR2 YYNGEE come from the germline V gene. Unmatched junction bases numbered 5, after V lost 3 bases and J lost 4 bases. The CDR3 extends over 16 amino acids. The chain links TRBV9 to TRBJ2-2; TRBD2 matches 11 bases. The input for sequencing was CD4+ or CD8+ T cells sorted from blood, taken in a trial of the OX40 agonist ivuxolimab. The TCR comes from an adult with an advanced solid tumor such as melanoma, head and neck, liver or kidney cancer. This CDR3 is CASSAPGLAVTGELFF. CDR3 bases: TGTGCCAGCAGCGCCCCGGGACTAGCGGTCACCGGGGAGCTGTTTTTT.